The clone carrying this T cell receptor (beta chain) was seen a single time. Per the original methods: Nucleated cell counts were estimated from reference gene primer amplification. Libraries were prepared by immunoSEQ multiplex PCR; TCRdb keeps only in-frame clonotypes and omits some of them. Clonal size and the V and J genes are those of that table, whereas D and trimming came from the DNA. The sample lists about 110,000 clones, over 75% occurring once. This sample was included in a study of blood T cell repertoires in COVID-19. Study in general: The cDNA or gDNA used as material had been derived from T cells, B-cell-depleted T cells, or PBMCs.

The germline V gene has CDR1 SEHNR and CDR2 FQNEAQ (reference sequence). The CDR3 runs to 19 residues. V lost 0 bases, J lost 0 bases, and 13 bases stayed unmatched. J is TRBJ1-1 and V is TRBV7-9; 7 bases map to TRBD1. The source material was peripheral blood. The source of this sequence is a woman in her 50s with acute or convalescent COVID-19. CDR3 loop: CASSLARQGATRLNTEAFF. CDR3 nucleotide sequence: TGTGCCAGCAGCTTAGCGAGACAGGGAGCCACGAGATTGAACACTGAAGCTTTCTTT.